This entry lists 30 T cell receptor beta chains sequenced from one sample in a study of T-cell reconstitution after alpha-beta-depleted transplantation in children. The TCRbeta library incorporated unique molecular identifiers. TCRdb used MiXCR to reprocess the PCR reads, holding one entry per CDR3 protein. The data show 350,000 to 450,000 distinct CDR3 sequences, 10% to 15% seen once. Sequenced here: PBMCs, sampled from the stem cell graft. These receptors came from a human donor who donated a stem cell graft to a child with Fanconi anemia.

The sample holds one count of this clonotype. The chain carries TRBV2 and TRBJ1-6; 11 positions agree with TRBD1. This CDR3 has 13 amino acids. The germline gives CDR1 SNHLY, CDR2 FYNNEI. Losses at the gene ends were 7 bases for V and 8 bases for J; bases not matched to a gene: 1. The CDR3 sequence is CASMGQGDSPLHF. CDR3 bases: TGTGCCAGCATGGGACAGGGGGATTCACCCCTCCACTTT.

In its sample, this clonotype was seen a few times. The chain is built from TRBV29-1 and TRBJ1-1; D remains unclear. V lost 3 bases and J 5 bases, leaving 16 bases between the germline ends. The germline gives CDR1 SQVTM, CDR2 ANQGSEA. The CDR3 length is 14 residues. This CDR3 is CSVEGQMGMTEAFF. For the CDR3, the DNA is TGCAGCGTTGAGGGCCAGATGGGAATGACTGAAGCTTTCTTT.

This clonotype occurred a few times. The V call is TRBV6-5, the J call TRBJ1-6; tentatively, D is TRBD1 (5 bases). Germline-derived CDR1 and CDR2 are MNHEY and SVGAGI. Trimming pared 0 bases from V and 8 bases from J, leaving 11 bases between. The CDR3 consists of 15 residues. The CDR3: CASSYSWRGDSPLHF. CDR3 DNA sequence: TGTGCCAGCAGTTACTCGTGGAGGGGTGATTCACCCCTCCACTTT.

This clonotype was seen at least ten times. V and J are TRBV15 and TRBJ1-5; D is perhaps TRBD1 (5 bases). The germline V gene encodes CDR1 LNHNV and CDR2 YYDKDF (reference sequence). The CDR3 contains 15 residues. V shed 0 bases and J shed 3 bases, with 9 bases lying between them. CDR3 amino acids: CATSRDREYNQPQHF. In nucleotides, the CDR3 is TGTGCCACCAGCAGAGACAGGGAATACAATCAGCCCCAGCATTTT.

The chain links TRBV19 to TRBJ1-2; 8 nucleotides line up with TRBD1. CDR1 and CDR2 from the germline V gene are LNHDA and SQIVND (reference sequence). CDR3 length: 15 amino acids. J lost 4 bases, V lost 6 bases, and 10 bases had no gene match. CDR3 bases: TGTGCCAGTAGCCAGGGGGCAAGCATGGGCTATGGCTACACCTTC. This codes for CASSQGASMGYGYTF. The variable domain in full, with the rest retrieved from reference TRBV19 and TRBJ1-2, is DGGITQSPKYLFRKEGQNVTLSCEQNLNHDAMYWYRQDPGQGLRLIYYSQIVNDFQKGDIAEGYSVSREKKESFPLTVTSAQKNPTAFYLCASSQGASMGYGYTFGSGTRLTVV.

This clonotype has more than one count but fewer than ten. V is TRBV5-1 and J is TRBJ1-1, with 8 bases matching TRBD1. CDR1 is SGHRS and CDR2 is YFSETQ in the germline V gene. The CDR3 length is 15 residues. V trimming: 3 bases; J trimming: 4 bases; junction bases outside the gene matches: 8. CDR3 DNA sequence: TGCGCCAGCAGCTCCCAAGGACAGGGCGGCACTGAAGCTTTCTTT. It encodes CASSSQGQGGTEAFF.

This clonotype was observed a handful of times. CDR3 amino acids: CASSLNGAEQFF. The CDR3 DNA is TGTGCCAGCAGTTTAAACGGGGCGGAGCAGTTCTTC. J is TRBJ2-1 and V is TRBV12-3 or TRBV12-4, with D tentatively TRBD1 or TRBD2 (5 bases each). The length of the CDR3 is 12 residues. Trimming removed 2 bases from V and 10 bases from J, with 9 bases in between.

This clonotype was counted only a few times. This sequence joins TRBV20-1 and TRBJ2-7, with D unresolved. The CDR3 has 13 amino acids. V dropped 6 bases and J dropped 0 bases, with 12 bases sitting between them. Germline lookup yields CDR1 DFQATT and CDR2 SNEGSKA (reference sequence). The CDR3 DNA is TGCAGTGCCGGCCCCCCATCCTCCTACGAGCAGTACTTC. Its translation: CSAGPPSSYEQYF.

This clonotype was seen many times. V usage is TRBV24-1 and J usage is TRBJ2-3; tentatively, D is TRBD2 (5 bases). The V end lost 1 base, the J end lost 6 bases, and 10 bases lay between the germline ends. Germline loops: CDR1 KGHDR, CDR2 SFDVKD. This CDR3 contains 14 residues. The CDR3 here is CATSDFEGSDTQYF. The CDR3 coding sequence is TGTGCCACCAGTGATTTCGAGGGCAGCGATACGCAGTATTTT.

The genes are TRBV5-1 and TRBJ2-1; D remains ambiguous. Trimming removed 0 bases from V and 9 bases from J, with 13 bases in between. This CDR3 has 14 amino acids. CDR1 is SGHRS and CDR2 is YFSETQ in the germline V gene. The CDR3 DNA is TGCGCCAGCAGCTTGGGCCTCCCTGACGGTGAGCAGTTCTTC. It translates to CASSLGLPDGEQFF.

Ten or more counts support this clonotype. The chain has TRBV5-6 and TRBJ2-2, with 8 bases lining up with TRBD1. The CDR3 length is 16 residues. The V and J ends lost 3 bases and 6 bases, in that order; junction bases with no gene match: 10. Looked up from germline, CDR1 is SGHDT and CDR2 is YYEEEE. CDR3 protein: CASSWRGTGSPGELFF. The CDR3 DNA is TGTGCCAGCAGCTGGCGTGGGACAGGTAGTCCCGGGGAGCTGTTTTTT.

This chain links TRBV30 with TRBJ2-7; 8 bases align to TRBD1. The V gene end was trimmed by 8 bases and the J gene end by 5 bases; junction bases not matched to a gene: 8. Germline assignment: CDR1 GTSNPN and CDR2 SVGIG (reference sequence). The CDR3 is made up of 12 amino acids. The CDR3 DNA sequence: TGTGCCAGCGACAGGGGCGGCGACGAGCAGTACTTC. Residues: CASDRGGDEQYF.

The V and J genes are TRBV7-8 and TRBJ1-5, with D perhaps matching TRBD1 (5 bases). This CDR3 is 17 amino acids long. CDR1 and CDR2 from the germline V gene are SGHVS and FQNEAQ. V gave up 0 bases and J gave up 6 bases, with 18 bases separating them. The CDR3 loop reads CASSLAPGAGRAQPQHF. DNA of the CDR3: TGTGCCAGCAGCTTAGCGCCCGGGGCAGGGAGGGCTCAGCCCCAGCATTTT.

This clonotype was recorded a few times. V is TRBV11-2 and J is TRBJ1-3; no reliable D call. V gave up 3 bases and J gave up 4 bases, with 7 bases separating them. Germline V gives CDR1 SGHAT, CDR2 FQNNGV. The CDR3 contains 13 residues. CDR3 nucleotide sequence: TGTGCCAGCAGCTTGATGGAGGGAAACACCATATATTTT. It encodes CASSLMEGNTIYF.

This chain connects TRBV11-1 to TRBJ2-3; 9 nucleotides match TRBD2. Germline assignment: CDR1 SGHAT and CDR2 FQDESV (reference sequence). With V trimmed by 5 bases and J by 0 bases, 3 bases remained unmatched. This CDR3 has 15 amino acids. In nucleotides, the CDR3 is TGTGCCAGCAGCATTAGCGGGGGAAGCACAGATACGCAGTATTTT. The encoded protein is CASSISGGSTDTQYF.

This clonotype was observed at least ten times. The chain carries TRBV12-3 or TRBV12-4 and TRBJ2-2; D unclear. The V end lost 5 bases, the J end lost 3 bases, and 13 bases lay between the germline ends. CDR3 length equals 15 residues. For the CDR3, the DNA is TGTGCCAGCAGTAAGACTGGACCTCACACCGGGGAGCTGTTTTTT. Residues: CASSKTGPHTGELFF.

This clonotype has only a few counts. In DNA, the CDR3 is TGTGCCAGCAGCCATTCCCTGTCTAGCGGGGAGGAGGGTGAGACCCAGTACTTC. Translating gives CASSHSLSSGEEGETQYF. The chain is built from TRBV4-2 and TRBJ2-5, with TRBD2 matching over 9 bases. The germline V gene encodes CDR1 LGHNA and CDR2 YNFKEQ. This CDR3 has 18 residues. V lost 3 bases to trimming and J lost 5 bases; unmatched junction nucleotides: 16.

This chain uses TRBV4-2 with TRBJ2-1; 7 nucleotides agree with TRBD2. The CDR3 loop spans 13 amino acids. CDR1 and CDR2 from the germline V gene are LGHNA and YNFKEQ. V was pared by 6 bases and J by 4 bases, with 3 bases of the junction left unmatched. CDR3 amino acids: CASRGGVYNEQFF. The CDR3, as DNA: TGTGCCAGCAGGGGGGGGGTTTACAATGAGCAGTTCTTC.

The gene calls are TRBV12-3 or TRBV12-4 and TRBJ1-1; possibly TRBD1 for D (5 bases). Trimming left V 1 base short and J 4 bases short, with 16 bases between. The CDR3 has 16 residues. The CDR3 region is CASSLVPGLIITEAFF. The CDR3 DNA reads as TGTGCCAGCAGTTTAGTCCCAGGGCTAATAATCACTGAAGCTTTCTTT.

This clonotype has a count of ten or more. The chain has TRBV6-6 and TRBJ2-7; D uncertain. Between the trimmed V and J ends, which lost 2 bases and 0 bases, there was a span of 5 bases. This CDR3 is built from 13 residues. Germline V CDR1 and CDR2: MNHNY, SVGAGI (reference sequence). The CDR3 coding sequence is TGTGCCAGCAGTTACGGGTACTCCTACGAGCAGTACTTC. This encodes CASSYGYSYEQYF.

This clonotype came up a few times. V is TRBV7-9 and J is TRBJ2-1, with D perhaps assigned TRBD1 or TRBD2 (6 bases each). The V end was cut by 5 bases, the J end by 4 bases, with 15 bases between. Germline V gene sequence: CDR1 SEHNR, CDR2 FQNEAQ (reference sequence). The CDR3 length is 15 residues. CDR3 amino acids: CASSRGRGAYNEQFF. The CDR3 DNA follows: TGTGCCAGCAGCCGGGGTAGGGGGGCTTACAATGAGCAGTTCTTC.

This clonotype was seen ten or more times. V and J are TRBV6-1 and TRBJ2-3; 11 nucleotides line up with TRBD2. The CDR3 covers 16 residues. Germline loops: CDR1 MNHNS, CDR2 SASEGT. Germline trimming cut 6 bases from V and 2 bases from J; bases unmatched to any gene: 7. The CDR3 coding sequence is TGTGCCAGCAGCCGAGGGACTAGCGGTCTCACAGATACGCAGTATTTT. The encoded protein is CASSRGTSGLTDTQYF.

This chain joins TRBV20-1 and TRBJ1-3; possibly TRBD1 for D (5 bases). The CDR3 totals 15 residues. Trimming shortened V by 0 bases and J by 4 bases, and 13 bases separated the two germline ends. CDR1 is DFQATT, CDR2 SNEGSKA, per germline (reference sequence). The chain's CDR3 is CSARDPGVGGNTIYF. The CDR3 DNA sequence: TGCAGTGCTAGAGATCCGGGGGTAGGAGGAAACACCATATATTTT.

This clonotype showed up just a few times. The CDR3 is CASVRGLNTEAFF. The CDR3 DNA follows: TGTGCCAGCGTTCGTGGTCTTAACACTGAAGCTTTCTTT. The genes are TRBV5-6 and TRBJ1-1; D is ambiguous. CDR1 and CDR2 (germline): SGHDT, YYEEEE. V was shortened by 7 bases and J by 2 bases, with 12 bases between the two germline ends. CDR3 length: 13 amino acids.

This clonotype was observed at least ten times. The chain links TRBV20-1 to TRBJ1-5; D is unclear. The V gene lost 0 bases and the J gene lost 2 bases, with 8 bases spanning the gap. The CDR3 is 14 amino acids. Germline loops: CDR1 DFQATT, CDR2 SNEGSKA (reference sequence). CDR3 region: CSARDPDGNQPQHF. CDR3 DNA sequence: TGCAGTGCTAGAGATCCGGACGGCAATCAGCCCCAGCATTTT.

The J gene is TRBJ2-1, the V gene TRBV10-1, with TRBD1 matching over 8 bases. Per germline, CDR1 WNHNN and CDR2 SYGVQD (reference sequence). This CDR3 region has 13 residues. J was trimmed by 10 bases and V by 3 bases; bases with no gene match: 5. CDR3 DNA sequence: TGCGCCAGCAGTGAACAGGGGGACTCCGAGCAGTTCTTC. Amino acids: CASSEQGDSEQFF.

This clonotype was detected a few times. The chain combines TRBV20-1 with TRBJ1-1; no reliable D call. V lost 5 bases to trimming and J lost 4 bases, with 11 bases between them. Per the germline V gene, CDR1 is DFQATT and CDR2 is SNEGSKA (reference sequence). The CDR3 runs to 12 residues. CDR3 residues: CSALADGTEAFF. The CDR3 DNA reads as TGCAGTGCTCTAGCCGACGGCACTGAAGCTTTCTTT.

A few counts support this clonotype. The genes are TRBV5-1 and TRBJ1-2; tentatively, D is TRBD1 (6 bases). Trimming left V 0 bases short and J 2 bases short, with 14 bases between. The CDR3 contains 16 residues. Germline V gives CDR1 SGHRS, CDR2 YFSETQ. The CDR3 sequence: CASSLAGGPGNYGYTF. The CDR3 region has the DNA TGCGCCAGCAGCTTGGCCGGGGGGCCAGGGAACTATGGCTACACCTTC.

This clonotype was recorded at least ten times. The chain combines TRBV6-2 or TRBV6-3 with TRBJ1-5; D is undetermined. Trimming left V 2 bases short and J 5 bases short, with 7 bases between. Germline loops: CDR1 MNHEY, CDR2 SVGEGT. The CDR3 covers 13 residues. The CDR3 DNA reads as TGTGCCAGCAGTTACAGGGATGATCAGCCCCAGCATTTT. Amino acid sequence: CASSYRDDQPQHF.

CDR3 in amino acids: CASSYRVWGTEAFF. DNA of the CDR3: TGTGCCAGCAGTTACAGGGTCTGGGGCACTGAAGCTTTCTTT. The rearrangement joins TRBV6-5 to TRBJ1-1; D is unresolved. Germline lookup yields CDR1 MNHEY and CDR2 SVGAGI. The CDR3 is made up of 14 amino acids. V lost 2 bases, J lost 4 bases, and 11 bases lay in between.